A single sample is the source of the 23 T cell receptor beta chains below, sequenced in a study of metastatic and nonmetastatic thyroid tumors. TCRdb re-called clones from the PCR reads using MiXCR. The data show 91,000 or so clones, 10% to 15% seen once. The entire patient cohort was treatment-naive prior to thyroid surgery. The sample was blood. The receptors were gathered from a female donor with papillary thyroid cancer or a benign thyroid nodule (not recorded which). Some clones in this sample may be carry-over from other donors' samples.

This clone was seen ten or more times. The chain combines TRBV24-1 with TRBJ1-2, with a tentative D call TRBD1 (5 bases). The V end was cut by 6 bases, the J end by 4 bases, with 11 bases between. This CDR3 has 13 residues. Germline-derived CDR1 and CDR2 are KGHDR and SFDVKD. The CDR3 reads CATSPGTVYGYTF. The CDR3 bases are TGTGCCACCAGTCCGGGGACCGTCTATGGCTACACCTTC.

This clone occurred many times. The rearrangement links TRBV6-5 to TRBJ2-1; 13 bases align to TRBD2. V was pared by 4 bases and J by 9 bases, with 12 bases of the junction left unmatched. This CDR3 spans 17 amino acids. Per germline, CDR1 MNHEY and CDR2 SVGAGI. The CDR3 loop is CASSFSPGLAGRGEQFF. As DNA, the CDR3 is TGTGCCAGCAGTTTCTCACCGGGACTAGCGGGGAGGGGTGAGCAGTTCTTC.

This clone was seen many times. This chain joins TRBV2 and TRBJ1-5; 11 bases match TRBD1. Trimming took 3 bases from V and 5 from J; bases not matched to a gene: 3. The CDR3 consists of 15 residues. Germline CDR1 SNHLY, CDR2 FYNNEI. CDR3 region: CASSEGTGGYQPQHF. The CDR3 region has the DNA TGTGCCAGCAGTGAGGGGACAGGGGGATATCAGCCCCAGCATTTT. The variable domain in full, completed from reference TRBV2 and TRBJ1-5, reads EPEVTQTPSHQVTQMGQEVILRCVPISNHLYFYWYRQILGQKVEFLVSFYNNEISEKSEIFDDQFSVERPDGSNFTLKIRSTKLEDSAMYFCASSEGTGGYQPQHFGDGTRLSIL.

The table lists this clone with a few counts. A much bigger clone sits one base away, suggesting this may be a read error. Other DNA sequences from this sample encode an identical CDR3 as well. This rearrangement joins TRBV29-1 to TRBJ2-1; D is uncertain. In germline, CDR1 is SQVTM, CDR2 ANQGSEA. The length of the CDR3 is 15 residues. The V gene lost 6 bases and the J gene lost 7 bases, with 22 bases spanning the gap. As DNA, the CDR3 is TGCAGCGTCCAAAAGGAGACTGGGGTTCGGAATGAGCAGTTCTTC. It specifies CSVQKETGVRNEQFF.

At least ten counts were recorded for this clone. The sample carries other DNA sequences with the same CDR3. DNA for the CDR3: TGTGCCAGCAGCGCCCAAGAGGGGCATATCACAGATACGCAGTATTTT. It yields the protein CASSAQEGHITDTQYF. The chain links TRBV9 to TRBJ2-3; either TRBD1 or TRBD2 may supply D (5 bases each). This CDR3 is 16 amino acids long. V lost 3 bases and J 2 bases, leaving 16 bases between the germline ends. Germline V gene sequence: CDR1 SGDLS, CDR2 YYNGEE.

Many counts were recorded for this clone. The V call is TRBV5-1, the J call TRBJ1-5; D might be TRBD1 (5 bases). Germline V gene data show CDR1 as SGHRS and CDR2 as YFSETQ. This CDR3 comprises 13 residues. V gave up 4 bases and J gave up 4 bases, with 9 bases separating them. Here the CDR3 reads CASSLDRNQPQHF. CDR3 DNA: TGCGCCAGCAGCCTTGACAGAAATCAGCCCCAGCATTTT.

This clone was found a few times. The chain combines TRBV24-1 with TRBJ2-1, with a weak D call TRBD2 (6 bases). The germline V gene has CDR1 KGHDR and CDR2 SFDVKD. The CDR3 has 14 amino acids. Trimming left V 6 bases short and J 4 bases short, with 12 bases between. The CDR3 nucleotides are TGTGCCACCAGTTTAGGAGGGTCATACAATGAGCAGTTCTTC. Amino acids: CATSLGGSYNEQFF.

This clone was seen many times. The genes are TRBV30 and TRBJ2-7; 11 bases are a match to TRBD2. This CDR3 is 14 amino acids long. The V gene end was trimmed by 5 bases and the J gene end by 3 bases; junction bases not matched to a gene: 6. Per the germline V gene, CDR1 is GTSNPN and CDR2 is SVGIG (reference sequence). The CDR3 reads CAWAGTSGYYEQYF. CDR3 DNA: TGTGCCTGGGCCGGGACTAGCGGATACTACGAGCAGTACTTC.

This clone appeared many times. The chain employs TRBV7-3 and TRBJ1-6; the D is unclear. V lost 2 bases and J 8 bases, leaving 10 bases between the germline ends. The CDR3 covers 14 residues. Germline CDR1 is SGHTA and CDR2 is FQGTGA. The CDR3 coding sequence is TGTGCCAGCAGCTTATCCGGCGTTGATTCACCCCTCCACTTT. Translated: CASSLSGVDSPLHF.

This clone occurred a few times. V usage is TRBV7-2 and J usage is TRBJ1-2; D uncertain. The CDR3 consists of 12 residues. Germline values: CDR1 SGHTA, CDR2 FQGNSA. Deletions cut 7 bases from V and 5 bases from J, with 11 bases between. Written as DNA, the CDR3 is TGTGCCAGCATCCCTCGTATTTATGGCTACACCTTC. This codes for CASIPRIYGYTF.

This clone was seen at least ten times. In nucleotides, the CDR3 is TGTGCCAGCAGCTTAGCACAGGGTGGGGGACTGTTTTTT. Its translation: CASSLAQGGGLFF. The chain carries TRBV7-9 and TRBJ1-4; TRBD1 is a possible D gene (6 bases). The V end lost 0 bases, the J end lost 13 bases, and 12 bases lay between the germline ends. Germline values: CDR1 SEHNR, CDR2 FQNEAQ (reference sequence). There are 13 residues in the CDR3.

Of note for this clone: This sequence may be a read error, since a much larger clone differs from it by one base. This chain joins TRBV6-1 and TRBJ2-1; D gene unclear. This CDR3 is 12 amino acids long. The germline V and J ends were trimmed by 7 bases and 6 bases, with 10 bases remaining between them. Germline V gene sequence: CDR1 MNHNS, CDR2 SASEGT. The CDR3 here is CASILDRNEQFF. The CDR3 bases are TGTGCCAGCATTCTGGACCGCAATGAGCAGTTCTTC.

This clone was picked up many times. The chain links TRBV19 to TRBJ2-1; D may match TRBD1 or TRBD2 (5 bases each). V was trimmed by 5 bases and J by 5 bases, leaving 16 bases between them. From germline, CDR1 is LNHDA and CDR2 SQIVND (reference sequence). The CDR3 sequence is 15 residues long. The CDR3 sequence is CASSPGTLPNNEQFF. CDR3 coding DNA: TGTGCCAGTAGTCCCGGGACCCTCCCCAACAATGAGCAGTTCTTC.

This clone appeared many times. V is TRBV6-2 or TRBV6-3 and J is TRBJ2-2; no firm D call. The CDR3 extends over 14 amino acids. Germline-derived CDR1 and CDR2 are MNHEY and SVGEGT. The V end was cut by 6 bases, the J end by 6 bases, with 14 bases between. The chain's CDR3 is CASSYDWEAGELFF. The DNA for the CDR3 is TGTGCCAGCAGCTACGACTGGGAAGCCGGGGAGCTGTTTTTT.

This clone showed up many times. This chain joins TRBV28 and TRBJ2-2; D might be TRBD2 (6 bases). The ends were cut back, 8 bases at V and 3 bases at J, with 16 bases in the middle. Per germline, CDR1 MDHEN and CDR2 SYDVKM. This CDR3 comprises 15 residues. For the CDR3, the DNA is TGTGCCAGCGGCAATGCGGGAACCTACACCGGGGAGCTGTTTTTT. As protein: CASGNAGTYTGELFF.

This clone was seen repeatedly, ten times or more. This rearrangement joins TRBV11-2 to TRBJ2-3; the D gene is possibly TRBD2 (6 bases). V lost 3 bases and J lost 5, with 9 bases in between. Germline V gene data show CDR1 as SGHAT and CDR2 as FQNNGV. The CDR3 extends over 13 amino acids. CDR3: CASSLSAGDTQYF. CDR3 sequence (DNA): TGTGCCAGCAGCTTGTCAGCGGGAGATACGCAGTATTTT.

Ten or more counts support this clone. V gene TRBV7-2 combines with J gene TRBJ2-3, with D tentatively TRBD2 (5 bases). The CDR3 has 12 residues. Germline-derived CDR1 and CDR2 are SGHTA and FQGNSA. V shed 6 bases and J shed 2 bases, with 6 bases lying between them. The CDR3 spells CASRDFTDTQYF. CDR3 DNA: TGTGCCAGCAGGGACTTCACAGATACGCAGTATTTT.

Many counts were recorded for this clone. This chain connects TRBV5-6 to TRBJ1-2; 8 bases align to TRBD1. This CDR3 region has 17 residues. Germline-derived CDR1 and CDR2 are SGHDT and YYEEEE. V was clipped by 4 bases and J by 6 bases; unmatched bases: 17. DNA of the CDR3: TGTGCCAGCAGCCTACAAGTCCAGGGGGCAGGGAAGGATGGCTACACCTTC. Its protein product is CASSLQVQGAGKDGYTF.

The table lists this clone with many counts. The chain employs TRBV2 and TRBJ1-2; the D is unclear. Deletions cut 0 bases from V and 4 bases from J, with 6 bases between. Germline V gene lookup returns CDR1 SNHLY and CDR2 FYNNEI. The CDR3 length is 13 residues. The CDR3 DNA follows: TGTGCCAGCAGTGAAGCGTTTCCCTATGGCTACACCTTC. Residues: CASSEAFPYGYTF. Complete variable domain (other parts from reference TRBV2 and TRBJ1-2): EPEVTQTPSHQVTQMGQEVILRCVPISNHLYFYWYRQILGQKVEFLVSFYNNEISEKSEIFDDQFSVERPDGSNFTLKIRSTKLEDSAMYFCASSEAFPYGYTFGSGTRLTVV.

This clone occurred many times. V usage is TRBV7-2 and J usage is TRBJ2-1, with D maybe TRBD1 (6 bases). CDR3 size: 15 residues. V lost 4 bases to trimming and J lost 3 bases, with 13 bases between them. Germline V gene sequence: CDR1 SGHTA, CDR2 FQGNSA. CDR3 sequence (DNA): TGTGCCAGCAGCTCTCCGGGACACCGCTACAATGAGCAGTTCTTC. Translation: CASSSPGHRYNEQFF.

Note on this clone: At one end, the junction sequence differs from germline, possibly due to a read error. The rearrangement uses TRBV6-1 and TRBJ1-4, with a tentative D call TRBD1 (6 bases). Germline V gives CDR1 MNHNS, CDR2 SASEGT. The CDR3 sequence is 15 residues long. The CDR3 is CVSSEQGLGDEKLFF. Here the CDR3 DNA reads TGTGTCAGCAGTGAACAGGGACTGGGAGACGAAAAACTGTTTTTT.

This clone has ten or more counts. The rearrangement joins TRBV11-3 to TRBJ2-1; 12 bases map to TRBD2. The CDR3 runs 16 residues. The V segment lost 5 bases and the J segment 8 bases; nucleotides outside the gene matches: 10. Germline CDR1 reads SGHNT; CDR2 reads YENEEA. The CDR3 DNA is TGTGCCAGCAGCCCAACCCGACTAGCGGGAGATCATGAGCAGTTCTTC. It translates to CASSPTRLAGDHEQFF.

A word on this clone: A much larger clone lies a single base off, so this may be a read error. This sample includes further DNA sequences coding for the same CDR3. The J gene is TRBJ2-5, the V gene TRBV5-5; 11 bases line up with TRBD1. The CDR3 spans 13 residues. CDR1 and CDR2 from the germline V gene are SGHKS and YYEKEE (reference sequence). V trimming: 5 bases; J trimming: 5 bases; junction bases outside the gene matches: 2. CDR3 nucleotide sequence: TGTGCCAGCAGGGGGACAGGGGGTGAGACCCAGTACTTC. Translation: CASRGTGGETQYF.